This T cell receptor beta chain was sequenced in a study of cytomegalovirus exposure and HLA in healthy donors. This CDR3 comprises 15 residues. Germline V gives CDR1 SGHRS, CDR2 YFSETQ. V was cut by 1 base and J by 4 bases, with 13 bases left in between. Study-level findings and limits: TCR beta V segments were, for the most part, productive about 87% or about 30% of the time in an earlier analysis. A later analysis revealed that TCR association rates differed between HLA loci, peaking at DRB1 and bottoming out at HLA-C.

Concerning this clone: Its antigen is not identified.

Researchers ran the PCR with 60 Vbeta and 13 Jbeta primers. Produced via immunoSEQ multiplex PCR; TCRdb's table is partial and in-frame only. The sample includes fewer than 200,000 clones, approximately 77% of them seen just once. The receptor's source is a male donor in good health and CMV-seropositive. This chain joins TRBV5-1 and TRBJ2-3; tentatively, D is TRBD2 (7 bases). Material for sequencing was PBMCs. As DNA, the CDR3 is TGCGCCAGCAGCTTGTGGGGGGGCGATGCAGATACGCAGTATTTT. The encoded protein is CASSLWGGDADTQYF.